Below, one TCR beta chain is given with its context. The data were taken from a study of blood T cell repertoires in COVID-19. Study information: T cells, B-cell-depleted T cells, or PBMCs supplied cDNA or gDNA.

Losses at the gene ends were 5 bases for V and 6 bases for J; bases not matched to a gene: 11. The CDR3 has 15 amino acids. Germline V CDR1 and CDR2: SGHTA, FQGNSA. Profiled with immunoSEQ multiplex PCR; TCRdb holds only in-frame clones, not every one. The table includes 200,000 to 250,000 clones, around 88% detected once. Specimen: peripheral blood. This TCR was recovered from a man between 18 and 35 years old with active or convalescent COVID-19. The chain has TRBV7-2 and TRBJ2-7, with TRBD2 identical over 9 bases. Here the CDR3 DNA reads TGTGCCAGCAGCCCGCGTAGCGGGAGTTTATCCGAGCAGTACTTC. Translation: CASSPRSGSLSEQYF.